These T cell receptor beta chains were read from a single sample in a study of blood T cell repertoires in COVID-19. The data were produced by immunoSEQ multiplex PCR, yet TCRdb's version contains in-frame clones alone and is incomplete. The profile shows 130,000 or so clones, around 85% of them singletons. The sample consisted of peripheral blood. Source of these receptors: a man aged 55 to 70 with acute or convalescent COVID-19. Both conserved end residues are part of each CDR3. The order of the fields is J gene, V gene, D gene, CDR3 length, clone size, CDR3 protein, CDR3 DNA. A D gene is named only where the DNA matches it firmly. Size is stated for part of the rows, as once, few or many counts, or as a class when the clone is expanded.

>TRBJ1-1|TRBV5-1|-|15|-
CASSSLGGDGTEAFF
TGCGCCAGCAGCTCACTCGGGGGTGATGGCACTGAAGCTTTCTTT
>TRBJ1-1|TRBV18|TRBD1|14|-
CASSVSGQGAEAFF
TGTGCCAGCTCCGTATCAGGACAGGGGGCGGAGGCTTTCTTT
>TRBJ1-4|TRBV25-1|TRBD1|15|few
CASSELDRRNEKLFF
TGTGCCAGCAGTGAATTGGACAGGCGGAATGAAAAACTGTTTTTT
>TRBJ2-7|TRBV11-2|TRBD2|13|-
CASSLDRGGEQYF
TGTGCCAGCAGCTTAGATCGGGGGGGTGAGCAGTACTTC
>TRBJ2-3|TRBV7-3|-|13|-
CASSPGTADTQYF
TGTGCCAGCAGCCCGGGGACTGCGGATACGCAGTATTTT
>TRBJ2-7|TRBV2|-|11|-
CASSALYEQYF
TGTGCCAGCAGTGCGTTATACGAGCAGTACTTC
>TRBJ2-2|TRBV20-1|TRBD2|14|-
CSASAASGTGELFF
TGCAGTGCTAGTGCGGCTAGCGGAACCGGGGAGCTGTTTTTT
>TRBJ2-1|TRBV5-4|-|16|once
CASSLLGLSMAYEQFF
TGTGCCAGCAGCTTGCTCGGACTATCCATGGCTTATGAGCAGTTCTTC
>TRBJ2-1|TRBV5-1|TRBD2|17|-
CASSLAAGVAKGNEQFF
TGCGCCAGCAGCTTGGCCGCGGGAGTGGCTAAGGGTAATGAGCAGTTCTTC
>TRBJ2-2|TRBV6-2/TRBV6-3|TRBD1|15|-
CASSYPGQGAGELFF
TGTGCCAGCAGTTACCCTGGACAGGGCGCCGGGGAGCTGTTTTTT
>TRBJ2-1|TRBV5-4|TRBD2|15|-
CASSLKGLDLNEQFF
TGTGCCAGCAGCTTGAAGGGACTAGATTTAAATGAGCAGTTCTTC
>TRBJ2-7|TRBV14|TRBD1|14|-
CASSPTGGVYEQYF
TGTGCCAGCAGCCCGACAGGGGGGGTCTACGAGCAGTACTTC
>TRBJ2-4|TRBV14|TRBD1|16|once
CASSQDLGQGSNIQYF
TGTGCCAGCAGCCAAGATTTGGGACAGGGGTCCAACATTCAGTACTTC
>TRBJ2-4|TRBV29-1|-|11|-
CSVLTSNIQYF
TGCAGCGTTCTTACTAGCAACATTCAGTACTTC
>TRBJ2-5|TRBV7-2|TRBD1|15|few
CASSLYRGRQETQYF
TGTGCCAGCAGCCTTTACAGGGGCAGACAAGAGACCCAGTACTTC
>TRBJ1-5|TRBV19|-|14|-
CASSIVIRREPQHF
TGTGCCAGTAGTATAGTGATTCGGAGGGAGCCCCAGCATTTT
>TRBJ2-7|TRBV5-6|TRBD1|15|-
CASSMGQGAAYEQYF
TGTGCCAGCAGCATGGGACAGGGGGCAGCCTACGAGCAGTACTTC
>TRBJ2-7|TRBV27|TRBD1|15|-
CASIRWDRAGHEQYF
TGTGCCAGCATAAGATGGGACAGGGCGGGTCACGAGCAGTACTTC
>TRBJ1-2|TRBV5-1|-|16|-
CASSGPPGGRVYGYTF
TGCGCCAGCAGCGGTCCCCCCGGGGGGCGGGTGTATGGCTACACCTTC
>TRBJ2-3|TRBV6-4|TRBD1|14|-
CASRTGSGTDTQYF
TGTGCCAGCAGGACAGGGAGCGGAACAGATACGCAGTATTTT
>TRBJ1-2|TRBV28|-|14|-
CASRRGTGVNGYTF
TGTGCCAGCAGGCGCGGGACGGGCGTTAATGGCTACACCTTC
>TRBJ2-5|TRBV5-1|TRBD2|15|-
CASSLSSSGSETQYF
TGCGCCAGCAGCTTGTCTTCTAGCGGGAGTGAGACCCAGTACTTC
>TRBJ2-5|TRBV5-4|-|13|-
CASRETGQETQYF
TGTGCCAGCAGAGAGACAGGACAAGAGACCCAGTACTTC
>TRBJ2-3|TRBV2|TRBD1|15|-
CASSQQGLSGDTQYF
TGTGCCAGCAGCCAACAGGGGCTTTCGGGAGATACGCAGTATTTT
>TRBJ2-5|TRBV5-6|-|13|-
CASSLSSAETQYF
TGTGCCAGCAGCTTGTCTAGCGCAGAGACCCAGTACTTC
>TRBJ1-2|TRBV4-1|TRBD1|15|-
CASSRDRGAPYGYTF
TGCGCCAGCAGCCGGGACAGGGGGGCCCCCTATGGCTACACCTTC
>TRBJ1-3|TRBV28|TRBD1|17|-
CASSLSTGAISGNTIYF
TGTGCCAGCAGCCTATCGACAGGGGCGATCTCTGGAAACACCATATATTTT
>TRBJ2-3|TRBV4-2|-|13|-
CASSQDGTDTQYF
TGTGCCAGCAGCCAAGACGGTACAGATACGCAGTATTTT
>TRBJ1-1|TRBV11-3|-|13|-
CASSRVTGAEAFF
TGTGCCAGCAGCCGAGTTACGGGGGCTGAAGCTTTCTTT
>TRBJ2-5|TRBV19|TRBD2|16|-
CASSIGTSGSTETQYF
TGTGCCAGTAGTATTGGGACTAGCGGGAGTACAGAGACCCAGTACTTC
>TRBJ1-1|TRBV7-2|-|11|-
CASRAGIEAFF
TGTGCCAGCAGGGCAGGGATTGAAGCTTTCTTT
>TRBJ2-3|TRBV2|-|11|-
CASTARNTQYF
TGTGCCAGCACCGCGAGGAATACGCAGTATTTT
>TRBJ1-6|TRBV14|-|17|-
CASSQGRRFSYNSPLHF
TGTGCCAGCAGCCAAGGCCGGAGGTTCTCATATAATTCACCCCTCCACTTT
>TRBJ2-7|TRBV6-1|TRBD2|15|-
CASSEEAGGPYEQYF
TGTGCCAGCAGTGAAGAGGCGGGAGGGCCCTACGAGCAGTACTTC
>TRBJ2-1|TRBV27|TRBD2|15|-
CASRSGLAGRGEQFF
TGTGCCAGCAGGTCGGGACTAGCGGGAAGGGGTGAGCAGTTCTTC
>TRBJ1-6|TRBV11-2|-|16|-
CASRTFGTGGNSPLHF
TGTGCCAGCAGAACCTTCGGGACCGGGGGTAATTCACCCCTCCACTTT
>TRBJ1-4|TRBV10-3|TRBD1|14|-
CAISPGGTNEKLFF
TGTGCCATCAGCCCAGGGGGAACTAATGAAAAACTGTTTTTT
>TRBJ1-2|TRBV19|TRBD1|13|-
CASSSDRVSGYTF
TGTGCCAGTAGTTCTGACAGGGTCTCGGGCTACACCTTC
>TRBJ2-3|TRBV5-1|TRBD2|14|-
CASTGGVKGDTQYF
TGCGCCAGCACGGGGGGAGTTAAAGGAGATACGCAGTATTTT
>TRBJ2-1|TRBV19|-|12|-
CASGRGLGEQFF
TGTGCCAGTGGGAGGGGGTTAGGGGAGCAGTTCTTC
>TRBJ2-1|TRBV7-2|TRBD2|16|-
CASSEASSGRVYEQFF
TGTGCCAGCAGCGAAGCCTCTAGCGGGAGAGTATATGAGCAGTTCTTC
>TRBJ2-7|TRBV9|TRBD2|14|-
CASSAAGVGYEQYF
TGTGCCAGCAGCGCAGCGGGAGTAGGATACGAGCAGTACTTC